These 28 T cell receptor beta chains came from one sample sequenced in a study of cytomegalovirus exposure and HLA in healthy donors. The PCR had 60 Vbeta and 13 Jbeta primers. This table comes from immunoSEQ multiplex PCR, and its TCRdb copy is limited to in-frame clones, with some not included. Of fewer than 250,000 clones in the sample, about 69% were seen once. What was sequenced was PBMCs. Source of these receptors: a man aged 25 to 40 in good health and CMV-seropositive.

The chain is built from TRBV4-1 and TRBJ2-4; TRBD1 aligns across 7 bases. CDR1 is MGHRA, CDR2 YSYEKL, per germline. J lost 1 base, V lost 5 bases, and 11 bases had no gene match. The CDR3 is made up of 17 amino acids. CDR3 coding DNA: TGCGCCAGCAGCATGGGACAGCACAGGCTGGCCAAAAACATTCAGTACTTC. Translating it yields CASSMGQHRLAKNIQYF.

This chain uses TRBV5-4 with TRBJ1-2; 9 nucleotides align to TRBD1. The CDR3 loop spans 12 amino acids. V trimming: 8 bases; J trimming: 7 bases; junction bases outside the gene matches: 6. Per the germline V gene, CDR1 is SGHNT and CDR2 is YYREEE (reference sequence). CDR3 in amino acids: CASDRGGSGYTF. DNA for the CDR3: TGTGCCAGTGACAGGGGGGGGTCTGGCTACACCTTC.

This clone was detected only once. The chain links TRBV5-1 to TRBJ2-7; 15 bases agree with TRBD2. The ends lost 1 base at V and 1 base at J; junction bases unmatched: 6. The CDR3 runs 18 residues. The V gene's germline CDR1 is SGHRS and CDR2 YFSETQ. DNA for the CDR3: TGCGCCAGCAGCTTGTTGGGACTAGCGGGAGGACTTTCCTACGAGCAGTACTTC. Translation gives CASSLLGLAGGLSYEQYF.

The chain joins TRBV7-2 to TRBJ2-7; D is possibly TRBD2 (6 bases). The V end was cut by 5 bases, the J end by 4 bases, with 18 bases between. The CDR3 is 15 residues long. Germline V CDR1 and CDR2: SGHTA, FQGNSA. CDR3 DNA sequence: TGTGCCAGCAGCAGTTCCGGGACTTCGGGGTACGAGCAGTACTTC. Its protein product is CASSSSGTSGYEQYF.

The V gene is TRBV11-2, the J gene TRBJ1-2, with D hard to call. Trimming cost V 3 bases and J 3 bases, with 8 bases left between them. This CDR3 has 13 amino acids. Germline CDR1 is SGHAT and CDR2 is FQNNGV. The CDR3, as DNA: TGTGCCAGCAGCTTCGACGGGGACTATGGCTACACCTTC. As protein: CASSFDGDYGYTF.

This clone was counted between two and nine times. J is TRBJ2-1 and V is TRBV30, with 9 bases aligning to TRBD1. The CDR3 consists of 13 residues. Germline CDR1 is GTSNPN and CDR2 is SVGIG (reference sequence). Losses at the gene ends were 3 bases for V and 11 bases for J; bases not matched to a gene: 8. DNA for the CDR3: TGTGCCTGGAGAGGGAATACAGGGGGCAAGCAGTTCTTC. Translated, it gives CAWRGNTGGKQFF.

This clone was recorded a few times. V is TRBV9 and J is TRBJ2-6; D remains ambiguous. Germline V CDR1 and CDR2: SGDLS, YYNGEE. V lost 4 bases and J lost 0, with 5 bases in between. This CDR3 has 14 residues. The CDR3 bases are TGTGCCAGCAGCCCCTTCTCTGGGGCCAACGTCCTGACTTTC. Its protein product is CASSPFSGANVLTF.

The CDR3 DNA reads as TGTGCCAGCAGTCTCCCGCGACAGGGGGTCGGGGAGACCCAGTACTTC. Protein product: CASSLPRQGVGETQYF. This chain joins TRBV6-6 and TRBJ2-5; 9 bases are a match to TRBD1. Germline CDR1 is MNHNY and CDR2 is SVGAGI (reference sequence). V trimming: 5 bases; J trimming: 5 bases; junction bases outside the gene matches: 12. The CDR3 runs 16 residues.

The CDR3 DNA follows: TGTGCCAGCAGTTACGGGGACACCGACACAGATACGCAGTATTTT. Translation: CASSYGDTDTDTQYF. The chain couples TRBV6-5 to TRBJ2-3; D might be TRBD1 (6 bases). V dropped 2 bases and J dropped 2 bases, with 11 bases sitting between them. Germline-derived CDR1 and CDR2 are MNHEY and SVGAGI. The length of the CDR3 is 15 residues.

The gene calls are TRBV6-5 and TRBJ1-6, with D possibly being TRBD1 (6 bases). V lost 0 bases to trimming and J lost 9 bases, with 15 bases between them. Germline loops: CDR1 MNHEY, CDR2 SVGAGI. This CDR3 comprises 16 residues. The CDR3 reads CASSYSSRGRVSPLHF. The CDR3 DNA reads TGTGCCAGCAGTTACTCGTCGAGGGGGAGGGTTTCACCCCTCCACTTT.

The rearrangement links TRBV6-1 to TRBJ2-3, with TRBD2 matching over 7 bases. This CDR3 is 15 amino acids long. Germline V CDR1 and CDR2: MNHNS, SASEGT. V dropped 3 bases and J dropped 1; count of bases not matched to a gene: 4. CDR3 residues: CASSDLGGGTDTQYF. CDR3 nucleotides: TGTGCCAGCAGTGATCTGGGGGGGGGCACAGATACGCAGTATTTT.

The chain uses TRBV9 and TRBJ2-1, with D perhaps matching TRBD2 (6 bases). Germline assignment: CDR1 SGDLS and CDR2 YYNGEE. This CDR3 has 15 residues. V lost 0 bases to trimming and J lost 8 bases, with 15 bases between them. DNA for the CDR3: TGTGCCAGCAGCGTAGAAGGTGGTGGAGGGTATGAGCAGTTCTTC. Translation: CASSVEGGGGYEQFF.

This clone was counted many times. The chain joins TRBV7-9 to TRBJ1-1; D uncertain. The length of the CDR3 is 13 residues. Germline lookup yields CDR1 SEHNR and CDR2 FQNEAQ (reference sequence). Trimming took off 6 bases at V and 2 bases at J, with 10 bases between the two ends. The CDR3 loop reads CASRPLTNTEAFF. CDR3 coding DNA: TGTGCCAGCAGACCTTTGACAAACACTGAAGCTTTCTTT.

The V call is TRBV5-4, the J call TRBJ1-1; a weak D match, TRBD1 (5 bases). V lost 2 bases and J 5 bases, leaving 16 bases between the germline ends. Germline V gives CDR1 SGHNT, CDR2 YYREEE (reference sequence). This CDR3 spans 15 amino acids. The CDR3 loop is CASSFGGLGNTEAFF. CDR3 DNA: TGTGCCAGCAGCTTCGGGGGGTTGGGGAATACTGAAGCTTTCTTT.

In its sample, this clone was seen a few times. The limits of the CDR3 on the DNA are not certain, so only TCRdb's listed CDR3 is given. The rearrangement joins TRBV1 to TRBJ1-5. TRBV1 is listed as a pseudogene. Inclusive of both ends, the CDR3 amounts to 16 amino acids. The CDR3 sequence: CTSSQVGRGSNQPQHF.

This clone was observed once. The J gene is TRBJ2-7, the V gene TRBV14; 7 bases are a match to TRBD2. There are 17 residues in the CDR3. Germline V gene lookup returns CDR1 SGHDN and CDR2 FVKESK. The J segment lost 2 bases and the V segment lost 2 bases, leaving 12 bases of the junction unmatched. CDR3 in amino acids: CASSQSSGIKVPYEQYF. The CDR3 coding sequence is TGTGCCAGCAGCCAATCCAGCGGGATAAAGGTCCCCTACGAGCAGTACTTC.

The rearrangement joins TRBV7-9 to TRBJ1-5, with a tentative D call TRBD1 (5 bases). The CDR3 loop spans 14 amino acids. Trimming removed 5 bases at V and 2 bases at J, with 10 bases between. Germline V CDR1 and CDR2: SEHNR, FQNEAQ (reference sequence). The CDR3 sequence: CASSRGGGNQPQHF. The CDR3 coding sequence is TGTGCCAGCAGCCGCGGAGGGGGCAATCAGCCCCAGCATTTT. The full variable domain, with the rest looked up from reference TRBV7-9 and TRBJ1-5, is DTGVSQNPRHKITKRGQNVTFRCDPISEHNRLYWYRQTLGQGPEFLTYFQNEAQLEKSRLLSDRFSAERPKGSFSTLEIQRTEQGDSAMYLCASSRGGGNQPQHFGDGTRLSIL.

The chain carries TRBV18 and TRBJ2-3; 7 nucleotides align to TRBD2. V trimming: 5 bases; J trimming: 6 bases; junction bases outside the gene matches: 5. Per germline, CDR1 KGHSH and CDR2 LQKENI. CDR3 size: 13 residues. This chain's CDR3 is CASSGTTLDTQYF. The CDR3, as DNA: TGTGCCAGCTCAGGGACTACCCTGGATACGCAGTATTTT.

This clone was picked up a small number of times. This chain joins TRBV27 and TRBJ2-5; D possibly corresponds to TRBD1 (5 bases). This CDR3 spans 15 amino acids. Trimming stripped 1 base from V and 2 bases from J, with 11 bases between. CDR1 MNHEY and CDR2 SMNVEV come from the germline V gene (reference sequence). The CDR3 DNA reads as TGTGCCAGCAGTTTATGGCAGGGCGAGCAAGAGACCCAGTACTTC. Its translation: CASSLWQGEQETQYF.

The chain joins TRBV10-3 to TRBJ1-3; 8 positions agree with TRBD1. The V and J ends lost 6 bases and 0 bases, in that order; junction bases with no gene match: 7. Germline CDR1 reads ENHRY; CDR2 reads SYGVKD. The CDR3 sequence is 16 residues long. The CDR3 DNA reads as TGTGCCATCAGACTCGACAGGGGTCCCTCTGGAAACACCATATATTTT. It encodes CAIRLDRGPSGNTIYF.

The chain employs TRBV7-8 and TRBJ1-1; 7 nucleotides align to TRBD1. V lost 5 bases, J lost 6 bases, and 12 bases stayed unmatched. Germline V lookup: CDR1 SGHVS, CDR2 FQNEAQ. This CDR3 contains 15 residues. The CDR3 DNA sequence: TGTGCCAGCAGCCTAGACAGGGTAGAACACGCTGAAGCTTTCTTT. It is translated as CASSLDRVEHAEAFF.

The J gene is TRBJ2-7, the V gene TRBV19; D perhaps matches TRBD1 (6 bases). V was shortened by 1 base and J by 3 bases, with 10 bases between the two germline ends. The CDR3 totals 14 residues. Germline V gene sequence: CDR1 LNHDA, CDR2 SQIVND (reference sequence). CDR3 in DNA: TGTGCCAGTAGTATAGCAGACAGGCTCTACGAGCAGTACTTC. This encodes CASSIADRLYEQYF.

This clone has a single count. CDR3 amino acids: CASTLGRVYYGYTF. The DNA of the CDR3 is TGTGCCAGCACCCTAGGGCGGGTTTACTATGGCTACACCTTC. The chain uses TRBV5-4 and TRBJ1-2, with D unresolved. Germline V gene sequence: CDR1 SGHNT, CDR2 YYREEE (reference sequence). V was cut by 6 bases and J by 3 bases, with 15 bases left in between. The CDR3 sequence is 14 residues long.

The V and J genes are TRBV7-8 and TRBJ2-7, with 11 bases identical to TRBD2. The V gene end was trimmed by 1 base and the J gene end by 6 bases; junction bases not matched to a gene: 5. The V gene's germline CDR1 is SGHVS and CDR2 FQNEAQ. This CDR3 region has 15 residues. CDR3 coding DNA: TGTGCCAGCAGCTTAGTCACTAGCGGGGGCGGCGAGCAGTACTTC. Translated: CASSLVTSGGGEQYF.

Only one count was recorded for this clone. V usage is TRBV19 and J usage is TRBJ2-3, with 7 nucleotides matching TRBD1. Germline V CDR1 and CDR2: LNHDA, SQIVND (reference sequence). V shed 3 bases and J 0 bases; nucleotides not matched to a gene: 3. This CDR3 has 15 amino acids. This chain's CDR3 is CASSIGQDSTDTQYF. Written as DNA, the CDR3 is TGTGCCAGTAGTATCGGACAGGATAGCACAGATACGCAGTATTTT.

This clone occurred a few times. The V and J genes are TRBV9 and TRBJ2-3; D ambiguous. CDR3 length: 14 amino acids. The germline V gene encodes CDR1 SGDLS and CDR2 YYNGEE. V dropped 0 bases and J dropped 0 bases, with 5 bases sitting between them. The CDR3 reads CASSVDLSTDTQYF. The CDR3 DNA is TGTGCCAGCAGCGTAGACCTAAGCACAGATACGCAGTATTTT.

The J gene is TRBJ2-2, the V gene TRBV18; tentatively, D is TRBD2 (5 bases). This CDR3 contains 16 residues. Trimming removed 2 bases at V and 5 bases at J, with 15 bases between. The V gene's germline CDR1 is KGHSH and CDR2 LQKENI. This CDR3 is CASSPAVGVSTGELFF. In DNA form, the CDR3 reads TGTGCCAGCTCACCAGCCGTCGGGGTTTCGACCGGGGAGCTGTTTTTT.

This chain connects TRBV7-6 to TRBJ2-2; 8 bases line up with TRBD1. Germline V gene lookup returns CDR1 SGHVS and CDR2 FNYEAQ. The CDR3 runs 14 residues. Trimming took 5 bases from V and 2 from J; bases not matched to a gene: 1. The CDR3 sequence is CASSDRGNTGELFF. For the CDR3, the DNA is TGTGCCAGCAGCGACAGGGGAAACACCGGGGAGCTGTTTTTT.